The 26 T cell receptor beta chains presented below share a single source sample, sequenced in a study of T cells in Graves' hyperthyroidism and ophthalmopathy. The investigators amplified TCR beta CDR3 regions from RNA transcripts. HTBI primers were used for first-round RT-PCR of the TCR CDR3. MiXCR, applied by TCRdb to the multiplex PCR reads, yields one record per CDR3 protein. This table has 600,000 to 650,000 distinct CDR3 sequences, around 20% appearing once. The sample comprised blood. The receptors were gathered from a man aged 25 to 40 with Graves' ophthalmopathy.

Of note for this clonotype: Its ends do not fully match the called genes, so a read error is possible. The chain links TRBV19 to TRBJ2-7; 9 nucleotides align to TRBD2. Germline CDR1 LNHDA, CDR2 SQIVND (reference sequence). This CDR3 region has 14 residues. The CDR3 coding sequence is TGTACCAGTAGTAATAGCGGGAGTGGCTACGAGCAGTACTTC. As protein: CTSSNSGSGYEQYF.

This clonotype has just a few counts. CDR3 residues: CASSPIPDRGETQYF. In DNA, the CDR3 is TGTGCCAGCAGTCCAATCCCCGACAGGGGTGAGACCCAGTACTTC. This chain uses TRBV27 with TRBJ2-5; 8 nucleotides match TRBD1. The V segment lost 5 bases and the J segment 5 bases; nucleotides outside the gene matches: 10. The CDR3 length is 15 residues. Germline CDR1 reads MNHEY; CDR2 reads SMNVEV (reference sequence).

This clonotype turned up a few times. The genes are TRBV20-1 and TRBJ2-1, with D possibly matching TRBD2 (6 bases). Trimming shortened V by 1 base and J by 7 bases, and 17 bases separated the two germline ends. CDR3 length equals 15 residues. From germline, CDR1 is DFQATT and CDR2 SNEGSKA (reference sequence). In DNA form, the CDR3 reads TGCAGTGCTAGAGTTGTGGAGGGAGTGGTAAATGAGCAGTTCTTC. It codes for CSARVVEGVVNEQFF.

This clonotype was seen repeatedly, ten times or more. The chain has TRBV2 and TRBJ2-3; 7 bases are a match to TRBD1. This CDR3 region has 16 residues. Germline loops: CDR1 SNHLY, CDR2 FYNNEI. V trimming: 7 bases; J trimming: 2 bases; junction bases outside the gene matches: 12. The CDR3 DNA reads as TGTGCCAGCATCAACACCCGGACAGGACCCACAGATACGCAGTATTTT. Protein product: CASINTRTGPTDTQYF.

There are many counts of this clonotype. CDR3 bases: TGTGCCAGCTCACCATTGGGGAATGAGCAGTTCTTC. Protein sequence: CASSPLGNEQFF. The V gene is TRBV18, the J gene TRBJ2-1; D gene ambiguous. The CDR3 is 12 amino acids. Germline CDR1 and CDR2: KGHSH and LQKENI. Trimming stripped 2 bases from V and 7 bases from J, with 6 bases between.

The chain couples TRBV7-2 to TRBJ2-1; D remains unclear. The CDR3 runs 13 residues. CDR1 and CDR2 from the germline V gene are SGHTA and FQGNSA. V was cut by 9 bases and J by 2 bases, with 11 bases left in between. CDR3 residues: CASSAGTYNEQFF. DNA for the CDR3: TGTGCCAGTAGTGCTGGGACCTACAATGAGCAGTTCTTC.

With respect to this clonotype: Given a much more abundant clone one base away, this may be a read error. The chain joins TRBV6-1 to TRBJ1-1, with D hard to call. Looked up from germline, CDR1 is MNHNS and CDR2 is SASEGT. V was shortened by 2 bases and J by 1 base, with 8 bases between the two germline ends. There are 14 residues in the CDR3. DNA for the CDR3: TGTGCCAGCAGTGAATTGAGACAGAACACTGAAGCTTTCTTT. It encodes CASSELRQNTEAFF.

In regard to this clonotype: A read error may be the cause here, since a much bigger clone is one base away. The chain links TRBV7-7 to TRBJ2-7; D is unresolved. The CDR3 is 11 amino acids. The germline gives CDR1 SSHAT, CDR2 FNYEAQ (reference sequence). CDR3 region: CAGSNGYEQYF. The CDR3 bases are TGTGCTGGCAGCAACGGGTACGAGCAGTACTTC.

This clonotype was found a few times. V is TRBV13 and J is TRBJ2-1; TRBD1 is a possible D gene (6 bases). Per germline, CDR1 PRHDT and CDR2 FYEKMQ (reference sequence). This CDR3 spans 13 amino acids. V lost 1 base to trimming and J lost 7 bases, with 8 bases between them. CDR3 bases: TGTGCCAGCAGCTTAGACACAGGGAATGAGCAGTTCTTC. Translation gives CASSLDTGNEQFF.

The table lists this clonotype with many counts. J is TRBJ1-2 and V is TRBV20-1; no definite D call. Looked up from germline, CDR1 is DFQATT and CDR2 is SNEGSKA (reference sequence). The CDR3 contains 11 residues. V lost 3 bases to trimming and J lost 7 bases, with 9 bases between them. The CDR3 reads CSARLEGGYTF. The CDR3 bases are TGCAGTGCTAGGCTTGAGGGTGGCTACACCTTC.

At least ten counts were recorded for this clonotype. V and J are TRBV11-2 and TRBJ2-3; D unresolved. CDR3 length equals 14 residues. V lost 2 bases and J lost 6, with 12 bases in between. Germline V gives CDR1 SGHAT, CDR2 FQNNGV. The CDR3 here is CASSLTEWADTQYF. The DNA of the CDR3 is TGTGCCAGCAGCTTAACGGAATGGGCTGATACGCAGTATTTT.

The sample holds many counts of this clonotype. This chain links TRBV28 with TRBJ2-7; 10 nucleotides match TRBD2. CDR3 length equals 15 residues. J lost 3 bases, V lost 6 bases, and 8 bases had no gene match. Germline V CDR1 and CDR2: MDHEN, SYDVKM. CDR3 sequence reads: CASSGMGLASYEQYF. The CDR3 DNA reads TGTGCCAGCAGCGGAATGGGACTAGCGAGCTACGAGCAGTACTTC.

This chain links TRBV2 with TRBJ1-2, with no clear D. This CDR3 has 14 amino acids. Trimming pared 4 bases from V and 8 bases from J, leaving 17 bases between. The germline V gene has CDR1 SNHLY and CDR2 FYNNEI. The DNA of the CDR3 is TGTGCCAGCAGTGGGGTGACTATATCCGCGGGCTACACCTTC. Encoded protein: CASSGVTISAGYTF. The full variable domain, completed using reference TRBV2 and TRBJ1-2, is EPEVTQTPSHQVTQMGQEVILRCVPISNHLYFYWYRQILGQKVEFLVSFYNNEISEKSEIFDDQFSVERPDGSNFTLKIRSTKLEDSAMYFCASSGVTISAGYTFGSGTRLTVV.

The V call is TRBV6-6, the J call TRBJ2-2; D perhaps matches TRBD2 (6 bases). V was shortened by 0 bases and J by 4 bases, with 15 bases between the two germline ends. The length of the CDR3 is 17 residues. Germline loops: CDR1 MNHNY, CDR2 SVGAGI (reference sequence). The CDR3 coding sequence is TGTGCCAGCAGTTACTCGTTGGGCCGAGCGGGCACCGGGGAGCTGTTTTTT. As protein: CASSYSLGRAGTGELFF.

J is TRBJ2-7 and V is TRBV4-1; TRBD1 might be the D (6 bases). Trimming stripped 0 bases from V and 3 bases from J, with 12 bases between. CDR3 size: 15 residues. Per the germline V gene, CDR1 is MGHRA and CDR2 is YSYEKL. CDR3 amino acids: CASSQDSFRGYEQYF. The DNA for the CDR3 is TGCGCCAGCAGCCAAGATTCTTTCAGGGGCTACGAGCAGTACTTC.

The chain employs TRBV27 and TRBJ1-4; the D is unclear. The CDR3 spans 14 residues. Germline loops: CDR1 MNHEY, CDR2 SMNVEV (reference sequence). The ends were cut back, 2 bases at V and 4 bases at J, with 8 bases in the middle. The CDR3 is CASSLVQNNEKLFF. The CDR3 DNA reads as TGTGCCAGCAGTTTAGTGCAGAATAATGAAAAACTGTTTTTT.

The V and J genes are TRBV6-1 and TRBJ1-3; the D is unclear. Deletions cut 6 bases from V and 0 bases from J, with 15 bases between. CDR1 is MNHNS, CDR2 SASEGT, per germline. The CDR3 covers 16 residues. DNA of the CDR3: TGTGCCAGCAGGTCCACTGGGGTTTCCTCTGGAAACACCATATATTTT. This codes for CASRSTGVSSGNTIYF.

This clonotype was detected many times. The chain carries TRBV12-3 or TRBV12-4 and TRBJ1-2, with 7 bases lining up with TRBD1. V shed 7 bases and J 6 bases; nucleotides not matched to a gene: 14. The CDR3 is made up of 15 amino acids. Here the CDR3 reads CASKGPTGKANGYTF. The CDR3 DNA is TGTGCCAGCAAAGGACCGACAGGGAAAGCGAATGGCTACACCTTC.

This clonotype has at least ten counts. The rearrangement uses TRBV3-1 and TRBJ1-5, with 7 bases that match TRBD1. Germline values: CDR1 LGHDT, CDR2 YNNKEL (reference sequence). With 1 base clipped from V and 10 bases from J, the junction kept 7 bases outside the gene matches. The length of the CDR3 is 14 residues. The DNA for the CDR3 is TGTGCCAGCAGCCAAGCGAGACAGGGATTCCCCCAGCATTTT. Residues: CASSQARQGFPQHF.

This chain links TRBV10-1 with TRBJ2-3; TRBD1 agrees at 8 bases. J was trimmed by 2 bases and V by 11 bases; bases with no gene match: 6. The CDR3 contains 13 residues. Germline CDR1 reads WNHNN; CDR2 reads SYGVQD (reference sequence). The CDR3 reads CASTGENTDTQYF. For the CDR3, the DNA is TGCGCCTCGACAGGGGAAAACACAGATACGCAGTATTTT.

The chain employs TRBV12-3 or TRBV12-4 and TRBJ1-5; D is possibly TRBD1 (5 bases). This CDR3 has 14 residues. The V end lost 1 base, the J end lost 6 bases, and 10 bases lay between the germline ends. CDR3 DNA: TGTGCCAGCAGTTTAGGGGGGGTTGTTCAGCCCCAGCATTTT. Encoded protein: CASSLGGVVQPQHF.

This clonotype was counted ten times or more. The chain uses TRBV6-5 and TRBJ1-1; D is perhaps TRBD1 (6 bases). Germline V gene lookup returns CDR1 MNHEY and CDR2 SVGAGI. Deletions cut 2 bases from V and 4 bases from J, with 11 bases between. This CDR3 contains 14 residues. CDR3 DNA sequence: TGTGCCAGCAGTTACCTACAGGGAGGCACTGAAGCTTTCTTT. Translated, it gives CASSYLQGGTEAFF.

A single count supports this clonotype. Given a much more abundant clone one base away, this may be a read error. The V and J genes are TRBV12-3 or TRBV12-4 and TRBJ2-1; possibly TRBD2 for D (6 bases). This CDR3 is 14 amino acids long. V was pared by 5 bases and J by 6 bases, with 14 bases between. As DNA, the CDR3 is TGTGCCAGCAGTCTACGGGGGAAGGGCAATGAGCAGTTCTTC. The encoded protein is CASSLRGKGNEQFF.

This clonotype came up a few times. V usage is TRBV30 and J usage is TRBJ1-4; D not resolved. Germline CDR1 and CDR2: GTSNPN and SVGIG (reference sequence). Trimming stripped 2 bases from V and 0 bases from J, with 4 bases between. The CDR3 has 13 residues. The DNA for the CDR3 is TGTGCCTGGAGTATTCCAACTAATGAAAAACTGTTTTTT. This codes for CAWSIPTNEKLFF.

The J gene is TRBJ1-2, the V gene TRBV7-9, with unresolved D. Trimming stripped 8 bases from V and 8 bases from J, with 15 bases between. The CDR3 loop spans 12 amino acids. In germline, CDR1 is SEHNR, CDR2 FQNEAQ (reference sequence). For the CDR3, the DNA is TGTGCCAGCGCGAGGCAAGGCAGGGGCTACACCTTC. Translation: CASARQGRGYTF. The entire variable domain, with the rest obtained from reference TRBV7-9 and TRBJ1-2, is as follows: DTGVSQNPRHKITKRGQNVTFRCDPISEHNRLYWYRQTLGQGPEFLTYFQNEAQLEKSRLLSDRFSAERPKGSFSTLEIQRTEQGDSAMYLCASARQGRGYTFGSGTRLTVV.

This chain links TRBV10-3 with TRBJ2-7, with 8 bases that match TRBD1. The CDR3 length is 16 residues. Trimming at V came to 0 bases and at J to 3 bases, leaving 7 bases not matched to a gene. Looked up from germline, CDR1 is ENHRY and CDR2 is SYGVKD. The CDR3 loop is CAISESRTGPDYEQYF. The CDR3 nucleotides are TGTGCCATCAGTGAGTCTAGGACAGGGCCCGACTACGAGCAGTACTTC.